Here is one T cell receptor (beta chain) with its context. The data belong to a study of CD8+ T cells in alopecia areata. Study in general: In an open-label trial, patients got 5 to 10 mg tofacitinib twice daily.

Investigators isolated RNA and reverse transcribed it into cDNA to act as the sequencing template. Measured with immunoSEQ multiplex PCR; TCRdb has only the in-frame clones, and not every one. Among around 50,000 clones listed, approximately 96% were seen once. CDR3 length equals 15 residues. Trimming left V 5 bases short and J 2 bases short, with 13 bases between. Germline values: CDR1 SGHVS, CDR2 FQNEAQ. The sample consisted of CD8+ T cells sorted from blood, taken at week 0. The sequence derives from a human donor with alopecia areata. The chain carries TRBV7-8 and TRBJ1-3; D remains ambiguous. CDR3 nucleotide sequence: TGTGCCAGCAGCCTCGGAGTGGGGACTGGAAACACCATATATTTT. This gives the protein CASSLGVGTGNTIYF.